This T cell receptor (beta chain) was observed in a study of blood T cells in healthy people across ages (dated by TCRdb to between 2014 and 2017). For the wider study: In model experiments, template switching captured about one uniquely barcoded TCR beta cDNA molecule for every two T cells. Using deep sequencing normalized with unique cDNA molecular identifiers, the study measured how TCR beta repertoire diversity changes with age. The donors were divided into four age groups: young (average around 16 years), middle-aged (roughly 40), aged (around 59) and long-lived (roughly 82). Donors of different ages were randomly distributed across sequencing lanes to avoid experimental bias. For two donors (one aged 18 to 30 and one aged 80 or older), the study analyzed two additional independent replicas of 1 million unique cDNA reads from the same blood draw.

The investigation overall reported the following: Observed TCR beta diversity per million T cells fell roughly linearly with age, and a significant reduction was already apparent by age around 36. Conclusive comparison of naive and antigen-experienced compartments was prevented by the profiling of bulk unsorted PBMCs. Observed TCR beta diversity correlated strongly with the percentage of naive T cells measured by flow cytometry. The long-lived group showed more naive CD4+ T cells, fewer expanded clones and increased TCR diversity than the aged group, suggesting age selection. Total diversity estimates from one million sequenced T cells were considered lower bounds and underestimates. Because the CMV infection status of the donors was unknown, age-related changes in expanded clonotypes may potentially have been confounded.

Preparation of the library involved 5' RACE. Sequencing was performed on an Illumina HiSeq 2500. A second PCR of about 6 to 11 cycles was run with a J-beta primer mix and a sample-barcoded 5' primer. A template-switch 5' adaptor carrying 12 random nucleotides introduced a unique molecular identifier onto each TCR beta cDNA molecule. Each sample yielded at least 3 million CDR3-containing paired-end reads. The Mint cDNA synthesis kit, primed by a TRBC-specific oligonucleotide, was used to synthesize first-strand cDNA from all RNA. Following uracil-DNA glycosylase treatment, a first 18-cycle PCR with universal primers M1SS and BC2_uni_R was performed on all cDNA. The authors' analysis ran thus. Normalization of each sample was performed by random selection of 1 million high-quality reads, each carrying a distinct molecular identifier. Reads sharing molecular identifiers were discarded rather than binned into consensus sequences. CDR3 identification, clonotype clustering and error correction used MiTCR with a Q25 quality threshold and the strictest error-elimination algorithm. A nonparametric unseen species model using Euler transformation provided a lower-bound estimate of total TCR beta diversity. The public reads were quality trimmed at Q25 with fastp and then assembled into clones with MiXCR by TCRdb, keeping productive beta chains. Rows with one shared CDR3 protein collapse into an entry with the most common genes and DNA. The V and J calls here are based on TCRdb, not the publication. The sample profile shows 600,000 to 800,000 distinct CDR3 sequences; around 20% of them were found once. The biggest ten clones account for 3% to 4.5% of the sample.

This clonotype has just a few counts. The specificity of this receptor is unknown. The sample holds no much larger clone one base away, and base qualities are not on file. Donors were approximately 42 systemically healthy Caucasian individuals from Russia aged roughly 6 to 90 years. Each donor gave approximately 9.3 milliliters of peripheral blood, collected into EDTA-treated Vacutainer tubes. Ficoll-Paque density-gradient centrifugation was used to isolate PBMCs, with at least 6.5 million obtained per sample. Total RNA, at least 6 micrograms per sample, was extracted from PBMCs with Trizol reagent. For every donor, an aliquot of PBMCs went through flow cytometry to measure the percentages of naive CD45RAhigh/CD27high T cells. Sequenced input: blood. The receptor was isolated from a man between 65 and 85 years old in good health.

The nucleotide sequence is TGCAGTGCTAGAGATCTAGCGGGAGGGCCCAATGAGCAGTTCTTC. It codes for CSARDLAGGPNEQFF. Here the chain combines TRBV20-1 and TRBJ2-1, and 12 junction bases match TRBD2. The CDR3 runs 15 amino acids, cysteine and phenylalanine included. Of the read, only the CDR3 DNA is kept; its 45 bases are in frame from base 1. After removal of 0 bases from V and 6 bases from J, the junction retains 3 bases not matched to a gene. From a lookup of the germline V gene (reference sequence), CDR1 and CDR2 are DFQATT and SNEGSKA.